This TCR gamma chain was identified in a study of Vδ1+ human thymocytes. This clone was seen only a few times. What it binds is unknown. Extracted RNA was reverse transcribed into cDNA. Pooled V-gene forward primers with one constant-region reverse primer generated the CDR3 amplicons by multiplex PCR. TCRdb fed the multiplex PCR reads into CATT to redo clone calling. The sample holds 20,000 to 25,000 gamma-chain clones, around 13% seen once. Alphabeta T cells were depleted, then CD3+ Vdelta1+ Vdelta2- thymocytes were FACS-sorted. Between roughly 97% and 99.6% of sorted thymocytes were Vdelta1+. Whole-study results and caveats: Despite high sort purity, approximately 20% of thymic T cell receptor delta sequences were Vdelta2. Unexpected Vdelta2 sequences could cause misinterpretation of bulk repertoire data. Thymic TRG and TRD repertoires appeared highly polyclonal.

V dropped 8 bases and J dropped 2; count of bases not matched to a gene: 3. This CDR3 has 11 residues. CDR1 is EGSTGY, CDR2 YDSYTSSV, per germline. The sample taken for sequencing was Vdelta1+ gamma-delta thymocytes from the thymus. Subset meaning: FACS-sorted CD3+ TCRalphabeta- TCRVdelta1+ TCRVdelta2- thymocytes. The chain couples TRGV4 to TRGJ1 or TRGJ2. The TCR was taken from a child in the first two years of life who had congenital heart surgery. The chain's CDR3 is CATSDYYKKLF. For the CDR3, the DNA is TGTGCCACCTCAGATTATTATAAGAAACTCTTT.